These 31 T cell receptor beta chains share one sample of origin, sequenced in a study of blood T cell repertoires in COVID-19. The table came from immunoSEQ multiplex PCR; TCRdb's copy has only in-frame clones and leaves some out. Found here are 130,000 to 150,000 clones, around 80% of them singletons; the top ten hold 7.2%. The material sequenced was peripheral blood. These receptors all come from a woman aged 45-59 years in a cohort sampled during active or convalescent COVID-19.

This clone was recorded only once. The rearrangement joins TRBV27 to TRBJ2-7; TRBD1 aligns across 8 bases. Trimming cost V 5 bases and J 1 base; bases outside gene matches: 7. The CDR3 contains 15 residues. Germline V gene sequence: CDR1 MNHEY, CDR2 SMNVEV (reference sequence). The CDR3 reads CASSPGQGGSYEQYF. For the CDR3, the DNA is TGTGCCAGCAGTCCAGGACAGGGTGGATCCTACGAGCAGTACTTC.

The chain uses TRBV7-3 and TRBJ2-1; D perhaps matches TRBD2 (6 bases). V was shortened by 2 bases and J by 3 bases, with 11 bases between the two germline ends. Germline V gene sequence: CDR1 SGHTA, CDR2 FQGTGA. The CDR3 runs 15 residues. CDR3 DNA sequence: TGTGCCAGCAGCTTATCCGGGGGTGGCTACAATGAGCAGTTCTTC. This translates into CASSLSGGGYNEQFF.

The chain uses TRBV9 and TRBJ2-1; TRBD2 might be the D (7 bases). This CDR3 comprises 15 residues. V lost 4 bases to trimming and J lost 7 bases, with 18 bases between them. Germline CDR1 and CDR2: SGDLS and YYNGEE. DNA for the CDR3: TGTGCCAGCAGCCTTGGGGGAGGGGGGGGGAATGAGCAGTTCTTC. Translated: CASSLGGGGGNEQFF.

The chain's CDR3 is CASSLHRERSPLHF. The CDR3 DNA follows: TGTGCCAGCAGCCTCCACAGGGAGCGCTCACCCCTCCACTTT. V is TRBV7-9 and J is TRBJ1-6, with TRBD1 as a possible D gene (6 bases). The germline V gene encodes CDR1 SEHNR and CDR2 FQNEAQ (reference sequence). This CDR3 region has 14 residues. Trimming stripped 5 bases from V and 10 bases from J, with 15 bases between.

CDR3 DNA: TGTGCCAGCAGCCAGGGCCCAGATACGCAGTATTTT. It specifies CASSQGPDTQYF. V is TRBV3-1 (or the pseudogene TRBV3-2) and J is TRBJ2-3; D is unresolved. The V gene lost 3 bases and the J gene lost 4 bases, with 5 bases spanning the gap. This CDR3 is 12 amino acids long. CDR1 and CDR2 from the germline V gene are LGHDT and YNNKEL (reference sequence).

This chain uses TRBV11-2 with TRBJ2-3; 11 bases fit TRBD2. Germline CDR1 reads SGHAT; CDR2 reads FQNNGV. V gave up 5 bases and J gave up 10 bases; unmatched junction bases: 14. The CDR3 is 16 residues long. CDR3 sequence (DNA): TGTGCCAGCAGCCAAATGTGGGTTAGCGGGGGGGCTGCGCAGTATTTT. Amino acids: CASSQMWVSGGAAQYF.

V is TRBV14 and J is TRBJ1-2; D is unclear. V was trimmed by 1 base and J by 4 bases, leaving 7 bases between them. Germline CDR1 is SGHDN and CDR2 is FVKESK. This CDR3 has 13 amino acids. CDR3 sequence (DNA): TGTGCCAGCAGCCAAGGACGGAGCTATGGCTACACCTTC. It specifies CASSQGRSYGYTF.

This chain joins TRBV6-5 and TRBJ1-2; maybe TRBD1 (5 bases). The length of the CDR3 is 13 residues. The ends were cut back, 4 bases at V and 8 bases at J, with 14 bases in the middle. CDR1 is MNHEY and CDR2 is SVGAGI in the germline V gene. CDR3 amino acids: CASSSRDLGGYTF. The CDR3 nucleotides are TGTGCCAGCAGTTCCAGGGACTTAGGAGGCTACACCTTC.

The chain combines TRBV13 with TRBJ2-6, with 8 bases fitting TRBD2. CDR3 length: 18 amino acids. Germline V gene sequence: CDR1 PRHDT, CDR2 FYEKMQ (reference sequence). The J segment lost 4 bases and the V segment lost 8 bases, leaving 16 bases of the junction unmatched. The DNA for the CDR3 is TGTGCCAGCCGCGCCGGGGGGGAGTTTAGGGCCGGGGCCAACGTCCTGACTTTC. Its translation: CASRAGGEFRAGANVLTF.

The chain uses TRBV19 and TRBJ2-7; D is perhaps TRBD2 (5 bases). The CDR3 consists of 15 residues. Germline CDR1 LNHDA, CDR2 SQIVND (reference sequence). Trimming left V 5 bases short and J 3 bases short, with 17 bases between. CDR3 sequence reads: CASSSLRTSLYEQYF. The CDR3 DNA reads TGTGCCAGTAGTTCCCTTCGTACTAGTCTCTACGAGCAGTACTTC. Filled out from reference TRBV19 and TRBJ2-7, the complete variable domain reads DGGITQSPKYLFRKEGQNVTLSCEQNLNHDAMYWYRQDPGQGLRLIYYSQIVNDFQKGDIAEGYSVSREKKESFPLTVTSAQKNPTAFYLCASSSLRTSLYEQYFGPGTRLTVT.

The V gene is TRBV2, the J gene TRBJ2-7, with D possibly matching TRBD1 (5 bases). The germline V and J ends were trimmed by 8 bases and 2 bases, with 16 bases remaining between them. This CDR3 is built from 14 residues. The germline CDR1 and CDR2 sequences are SNHLY and FYNNEI. This chain's CDR3 is CASGRQGGTYEQYF. Here the CDR3 DNA reads TGTGCCAGCGGCCGCCAGGGTGGGACCTACGAGCAGTACTTC.

The rearrangement links TRBV18 to TRBJ1-1; D not resolved. This CDR3 has 14 amino acids. CDR1 and CDR2 from the germline V gene are KGHSH and LQKENI. V was trimmed by 3 bases and J by 4 bases, leaving 12 bases between them. In DNA, the CDR3 is TGTGCCAGCTCACCGATTGGTGCGAGCACTGAAGCTTTCTTT. This codes for CASSPIGASTEAFF.

The rearrangement joins TRBV10-3 to TRBJ1-1; D is ambiguous. This CDR3 spans 13 amino acids. Trimming took off 11 bases at V and 3 bases at J, with 16 bases between the two ends. Germline loops: CDR1 ENHRY, CDR2 SYGVKD. CDR3 nucleotide sequence: TGTGCCTCGGAGTCCTTGGGTCACACTGAAGCTTTCTTT. This codes for CASESLGHTEAFF.

The rearrangement joins TRBV13 to TRBJ2-1; 7 bases fit TRBD1. Germline loops: CDR1 PRHDT, CDR2 FYEKMQ (reference sequence). This CDR3 has 16 amino acids. The V and J ends lost 5 bases and 3 bases, in that order; junction bases with no gene match: 10. In nucleotides, the CDR3 is TGTGCCAGCAGCCCTCCAGGTAGGGGGCACTACAATGAGCAGTTCTTC. This sequence encodes CASSPPGRGHYNEQFF.

V is TRBV5-1 and J is TRBJ2-1, with D maybe TRBD2 (5 bases). Trimming removed 5 bases at V and 8 bases at J, with 14 bases between. The CDR3 sequence is 13 residues long. Germline-derived CDR1 and CDR2 are SGHRS and YFSETQ. As DNA, the CDR3 is TGCGCCAGCAGTCAGAGCCCCGGGGATGAGCAGTTCTTC. This gives the protein CASSQSPGDEQFF.

CDR3: CASSLLAGGGLNTGELFF. CDR3 DNA sequence: TGTGCCAGCAGCTTATTAGCGGGGGGAGGTCTGAACACCGGGGAGCTGTTTTTT. The genes are TRBV7-6 and TRBJ2-2, with 10 nucleotides matching TRBD2. The V segment lost 2 bases and the J segment 1 base; nucleotides outside the gene matches: 7. Germline V lookup: CDR1 SGHVS, CDR2 FNYEAQ. The CDR3 contains 18 residues.

Of note for this clone: The junction departs from the called germline gene at one end, perhaps through a read error. V gene TRBV7-7 combines with J gene TRBJ2-7; D is possibly TRBD1 (6 bases). Germline CDR1 SSHAT, CDR2 FNYEAQ (reference sequence). This CDR3 is built from 14 residues. The CDR3 spells CASSRDMETYEQYF. The DNA for the CDR3 is TGTGCTAGCAGCCGGGACATGGAAACCTACGAGCAGTACTTC.

This chain joins TRBV6-5 and TRBJ2-2; TRBD1 aligns across 7 bases. This CDR3 is built from 15 residues. Germline CDR1 reads MNHEY; CDR2 reads SVGAGI. The V and J ends lost 6 bases and 3 bases, in that order; junction bases with no gene match: 7. The chain's CDR3 is CASSRTGVDTGELFF. The CDR3 DNA sequence: TGTGCCAGCAGCCGAACAGGGGTTGACACCGGGGAGCTGTTTTTT.

This CDR3 is CASSPRGGVFDEQFF. The CDR3 coding sequence is TGTGCCAGCAGCCCCCGGGGGGGGGTGTTCGATGAGCAGTTCTTC. The chain uses TRBV7-6 and TRBJ2-1, with 8 nucleotides matching TRBD2. There are 15 residues in the CDR3. Trimming at V came to 5 bases and at J to 8 bases, leaving 11 bases not matched to a gene. The germline V gene encodes CDR1 SGHVS and CDR2 FNYEAQ. The whole variable domain, remainder taken from reference TRBV7-6 and TRBJ2-1, is GAGVSQSPRYKVTKRGQDVALRCDPISGHVSLYWYRQALGQGPEFLTYFNYEAQQDKSGLPNDRFSAERPEGSISTLTIQRTEQRDSAMYRCASSPRGGVFDEQFFGPGTRLTVL.

V usage is TRBV19 and J usage is TRBJ1-2; no clear D. The CDR3 totals 13 residues. Germline V gene lookup returns CDR1 LNHDA and CDR2 SQIVND (reference sequence). Trimming took off 3 bases at V and 4 bases at J, with 9 bases between the two ends. CDR3 residues: CASSMGSVYGYTF. The DNA for the CDR3 is TGTGCCAGTAGTATGGGTAGCGTCTATGGCTACACCTTC. Looking up the rest from reference TRBV19 and TRBJ1-2 gives the full variable domain: DGGITQSPKYLFRKEGQNVTLSCEQNLNHDAMYWYRQDPGQGLRLIYYSQIVNDFQKGDIAEGYSVSREKKESFPLTVTSAQKNPTAFYLCASSMGSVYGYTFGSGTRLTVV.

V usage is TRBV6-5 and J usage is TRBJ2-6; D might be TRBD1 (6 bases). Between the trimmed V and J ends, which lost 6 bases and 2 bases, there was a span of 11 bases. This CDR3 comprises 15 residues. CDR1 is MNHEY and CDR2 is SVGAGI in the germline V gene. CDR3 sequence reads: CASRPAGAGANVLTF. The CDR3 DNA sequence: TGTGCCAGCAGACCGGCAGGGGCTGGGGCCAACGTCCTGACTTTC.

The rearrangement uses TRBV9 and TRBJ2-7, with D unresolved. Germline V gives CDR1 SGDLS, CDR2 YYNGEE. The length of the CDR3 is 13 residues. V dropped 3 bases and J dropped 3 bases, with 10 bases sitting between them. CDR3 in DNA: TGTGCCAGCAGCGACCGAACGGGCTACGAGCAGTACTTC. This translates into CASSDRTGYEQYF.

CDR3 residues: CATHRTMNTEAFF. CDR3 bases: TGTGCCACCCACAGGACCATGAACACTGAAGCTTTCTTT. The rearrangement uses TRBV10-3 and TRBJ1-1; weak D call: TRBD1 (5 bases). Per germline, CDR1 ENHRY and CDR2 SYGVKD. The length of the CDR3 is 13 residues. The V gene lost 10 bases and the J gene lost 0 bases, with 12 bases spanning the gap.

This chain joins TRBV7-2 and TRBJ1-4, with D possibly TRBD1 on 5 matching bases. The CDR3 extends over 13 amino acids. In germline, CDR1 is SGHTA, CDR2 FQGNSA. V lost 1 base to trimming and J lost 13 bases, with 13 bases between them. The CDR3 spells CASSLGPGGGLFF. The CDR3 bases are TGTGCCAGCAGCTTAGGCCCGGGGGGTGGACTGTTTTTT. Full variable domain (remainder filled in from reference TRBV7-2 and TRBJ1-4): GAGVSQSPSNKVTEKGKDVELRCDPISGHTALYWYRQSLGQGLEFLIYFQGNSAPDKSGLPSDRFSAERTGGSVSTLTIQRTQQEDSAVYLCASSLGPGGGLFFGSGTQLSVL.

The table lists this clone with a few counts. The chain has TRBV3-1 (or the pseudogene TRBV3-2) and TRBJ1-3; the D is unclear. The CDR3 has 15 amino acids. The V gene lost 1 base and the J gene lost 1 base, with 8 bases spanning the gap. Germline values: CDR1 LGHDT, CDR2 YNNKEL (reference sequence). Here the CDR3 reads CASSQVWESGNTIYF. The CDR3 nucleotides are TGTGCCAGCAGCCAAGTGTGGGAGTCTGGAAACACCATATATTTT.

This clone has a single count. The chain is built from TRBV27 and TRBJ1-2, with D possibly TRBD1 on 6 matching bases. This CDR3 contains 15 residues. V lost 3 bases, J lost 0 bases, and 11 bases lay in between. Per germline, CDR1 MNHEY and CDR2 SMNVEV (reference sequence). CDR3 region: CASSFGGAPNYGYTF. The CDR3 DNA follows: TGTGCCAGCAGTTTTGGGGGGGCGCCTAACTATGGCTACACCTTC.

This clone showed up just once. The rearrangement uses TRBV6-5 and TRBJ2-2; no clear D. The V gene lost 8 bases and the J gene lost 6 bases, with 7 bases spanning the gap. The germline CDR1 and CDR2 sequences are MNHEY and SVGAGI. CDR3 length equals 11 residues. The CDR3 sequence: CASARSGELFF. In nucleotides, the CDR3 is TGTGCCAGCGCCCGGTCCGGGGAGCTGTTTTTT.

The gene calls are TRBV18 and TRBJ1-4; 9 positions match TRBD1. Germline values: CDR1 KGHSH, CDR2 LQKENI. The CDR3 is 16 amino acids. The trim removed 3 bases at V and 0 bases at J, leaving 2 bases unmatched. CDR3 in DNA: TGTGCCAGCTCACCGGGACAGGGTACAACTAATGAAAAACTGTTTTTT. The encoded protein is CASSPGQGTTNEKLFF.

The chain links TRBV15 to TRBJ2-1; TRBD2 matches 8 bases. J gave up 6 bases and V 0 bases, and 10 bases lay outside the gene matches. The germline V gene has CDR1 LNHNV and CDR2 YYDKDF (reference sequence). The CDR3 contains 17 residues. Here the CDR3 reads CATSRDGPGGPSNEQFF. The CDR3 bases are TGTGCCACCAGCAGAGATGGTCCGGGGGGGCCTAGCAATGAGCAGTTCTTC.

The chain joins TRBV23-1 to TRBJ1-1; 9 nucleotides align to TRBD1. TRBV23-1 counts as an open reading frame of uncertain function. The junction had 5 bases not matched to a gene; V was cut back by 4 bases and J by 2 bases. The CDR3 runs 15 residues. The CDR3: CASSPRTGDNTEAFF. The CDR3, as DNA: TGCGCCAGCAGTCCCCGGACAGGGGACAACACTGAAGCTTTCTTT.

A remark on this clone: The same CDR3 arises from other DNA sequences in this sample as well. The V call is TRBV3-1 (or the pseudogene TRBV3-2), the J call TRBJ2-7; TRBD2 might be the D (7 bases). CDR1 is LGHDT and CDR2 is YNNKEL in the germline V gene (reference sequence). CDR3 length: 13 amino acids. V dropped 0 bases and J dropped 6 bases, with 9 bases sitting between them. CDR3: CASSQEGGGEQYF. In DNA form, the CDR3 reads TGTGCCAGCAGCCAAGAAGGGGGGGGCGAGCAGTACTTC.